The source of this TCR beta chain is a study of CD8+ T cells in alopecia areata. Study-level results: Just one nonresponder means the tie between baseline CD8+ expansion and response stays uncertain. Many expanded lesional clones persisted during tofacitinib (in both scalp and blood). Normal scalp showed lower clonality than lesional scalp, especially alopecia totalis/universalis.

The treatment: oral pan-JAK inhibitor, 5-10 mg twice daily. Those with alopecia areata gave lesional scalp punch biopsies and peripheral blood. Isolated RNA was reverse transcribed into cDNA used as the sequencing template. Method: immunoSEQ multiplex PCR; TCRdb's copy keeps in-frame clones and lacks some. The sample has about 270,000 clones, 60% seen once. In this sample, this clone turned up once. Its matching antigen is unknown. CDR1 SGHRS and CDR2 YFSETQ come from the germline V gene. CDR3 length: 15 amino acids. J lost 4 bases, V lost 5 bases, and 6 bases had no gene match. The input for sequencing was CD4+ T cells sorted from blood, taken around week 54, from a patient treated with tofacitinib. V usage is TRBV5-1 and J usage is TRBJ2-2; 9 bases are a match to TRBD1. The source of this sequence is a human donor with alopecia areata. The CDR3 protein is CASRNRDRATGELFF. In DNA form, the CDR3 reads TGCGCCAGCAGGAACCGGGACAGGGCCACCGGGGAGCTGTTTTTT.